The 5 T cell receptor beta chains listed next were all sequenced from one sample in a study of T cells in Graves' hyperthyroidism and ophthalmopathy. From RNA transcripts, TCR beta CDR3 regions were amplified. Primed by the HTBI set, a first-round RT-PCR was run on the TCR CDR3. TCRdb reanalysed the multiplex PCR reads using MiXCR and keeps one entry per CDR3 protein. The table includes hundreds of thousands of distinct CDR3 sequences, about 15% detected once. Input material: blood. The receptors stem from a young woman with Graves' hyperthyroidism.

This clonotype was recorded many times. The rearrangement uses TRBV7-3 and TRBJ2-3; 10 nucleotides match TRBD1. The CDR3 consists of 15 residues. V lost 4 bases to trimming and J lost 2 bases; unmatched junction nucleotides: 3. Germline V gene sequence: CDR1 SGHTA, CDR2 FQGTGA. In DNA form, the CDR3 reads TGTGCCAGCAGCTCGACAGGGGGCACCACAGATACGCAGTATTTT. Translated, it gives CASSSTGGTTDTQYF.

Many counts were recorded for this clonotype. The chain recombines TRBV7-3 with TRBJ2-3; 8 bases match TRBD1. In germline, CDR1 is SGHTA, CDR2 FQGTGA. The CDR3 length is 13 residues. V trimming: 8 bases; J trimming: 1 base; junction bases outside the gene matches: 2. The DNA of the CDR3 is TGTGCCAGCGCGACAGGGGGCACAGATACGCAGTATTTT. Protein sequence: CASATGGTDTQYF.

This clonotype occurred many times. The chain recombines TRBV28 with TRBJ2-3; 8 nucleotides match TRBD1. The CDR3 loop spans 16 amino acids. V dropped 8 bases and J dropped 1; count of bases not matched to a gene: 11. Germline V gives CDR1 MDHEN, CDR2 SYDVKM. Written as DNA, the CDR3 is TGTGCCAGCCGCTTGGACCGGACAGGGCGCACAGATACGCAGTATTTT. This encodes CASRLDRTGRTDTQYF.

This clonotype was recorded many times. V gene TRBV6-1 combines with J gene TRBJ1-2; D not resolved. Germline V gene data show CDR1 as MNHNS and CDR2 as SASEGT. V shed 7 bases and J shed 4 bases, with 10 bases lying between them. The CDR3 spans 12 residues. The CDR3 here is CASIDGFYGYTF. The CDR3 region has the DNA TGTGCCAGCATCGACGGATTCTATGGCTACACCTTC.

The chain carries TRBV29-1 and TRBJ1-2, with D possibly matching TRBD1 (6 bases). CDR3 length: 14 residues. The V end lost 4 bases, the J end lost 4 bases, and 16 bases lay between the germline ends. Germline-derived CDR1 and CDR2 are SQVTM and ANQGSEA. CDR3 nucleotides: TGCAGCGTTGGTTCGGCAGGGGACGGCTATGGCTACACCTTC. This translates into CSVGSAGDGYGYTF.